The 16 T cell receptor beta chains below were found in one sample sequenced in a study of blood T cell repertoires in COVID-19. Only in-frame clones appear in the TCRdb table, and some are missing; sequencing was by immunoSEQ multiplex PCR. The data show 110,000 to 150,000 clones, with more than 65% seen just once and roughly 4.3% held by the top ten. Sequencing was done on a sample of peripheral blood. These receptors came from a man aged 55-75 years with acute or convalescent COVID-19.

Comments on this clone: Distinct nucleotide sequences in the sample also encode this CDR3. The CDR3 is CSARRGNEQFF. Here the CDR3 DNA reads TGCAGTGCTAGACGGGGCAATGAGCAGTTCTTC. The chain is built from TRBV20-1 and TRBJ2-1, with a tentative D call TRBD2 (5 bases). The CDR3 length is 11 residues. Germline values: CDR1 DFQATT, CDR2 SNEGSKA (reference sequence). V gave up 2 bases and J gave up 6 bases, with 5 bases separating them.

The chain couples TRBV11-2 to TRBJ2-6; D is unclear. The V end was cut by 5 bases, the J end by 0 bases, with 8 bases between. The CDR3 is made up of 15 amino acids. Germline CDR1 reads SGHAT; CDR2 reads FQNNGV. The CDR3 nucleotides read TGTGCCAGCAGCACATACAGCTCTGGGGCCAACGTCCTGACTTTC. Encoded protein: CASSTYSSGANVLTF.

V and J are TRBV19 and TRBJ2-1, with TRBD2 matching 11 bases. The CDR3 runs to 16 residues. The V segment lost 3 bases and the J segment 3 bases; nucleotides outside the gene matches: 4. Germline loops: CDR1 LNHDA, CDR2 SQIVND (reference sequence). The CDR3 spells CASSMGTSGHYNEQFF. CDR3 in DNA: TGTGCCAGTAGTATGGGGACTAGCGGACACTACAATGAGCAGTTCTTC.

This clone was counted between two and nine times. This chain links TRBV5-1 with TRBJ2-5, with 10 bases that match TRBD2. The CDR3 contains 16 residues. Unmatched junction bases numbered 11, after V lost 2 bases and J lost 7 bases. Germline assignment: CDR1 SGHRS and CDR2 YFSETQ. The chain's CDR3 is CASSFRTSGYPGTQYF. The CDR3 DNA sequence: TGCGCCAGCAGCTTCAGGACTAGCGGTTATCCGGGGACCCAGTACTTC.

The V and J genes are TRBV2 and TRBJ2-5; 8 bases are shared with TRBD1. Trimming at V came to 11 bases and at J to 6 bases, leaving 8 bases not matched to a gene. Germline V gene sequence: CDR1 SNHLY, CDR2 FYNNEI. The CDR3 spans 12 residues. The CDR3 bases are TGTGCCCGGGCAGGGGGCCGTCAGACCCAGTACTTC. Residues: CARAGGRQTQYF.

In its sample, this clone is medium-sized. The CDR3 reads CASSPSGPKSNQPQHF. The CDR3 bases are TGTGCCAGTAGTCCCTCGGGTCCTAAGAGCAATCAGCCCCAGCATTTT. The V call is TRBV19, the J call TRBJ1-5; D gene unclear. The germline CDR1 and CDR2 sequences are LNHDA and SQIVND (reference sequence). There are 16 residues in the CDR3. The V end was cut by 5 bases, the J end by 1 base, with 15 bases between.

In this sample, this clone turned up a few times. The chain recombines TRBV5-1 with TRBJ2-3; D not certain. The CDR3 contains 15 residues. Germline V CDR1 and CDR2: SGHRS, YFSETQ. V shed 0 bases and J shed 0 bases, with 8 bases lying between them. CDR3 bases: TGCGCCAGCAGCTTGGATGGTCGGAGCACAGATACGCAGTATTTT. Translation: CASSLDGRSTDTQYF.

This clone was observed a handful of times. This chain joins TRBV6-5 and TRBJ2-3; 9 bases align to TRBD2. The CDR3 extends over 15 amino acids. Per the germline V gene, CDR1 is MNHEY and CDR2 is SVGAGI. After removal of 1 base from V and 5 bases from J, the junction contained 4 bases not matched to a gene. The CDR3 here is CASSYFSGSKDTQYF. In DNA, the CDR3 is TGTGCCAGCAGTTACTTTAGCGGGAGTAAAGATACGCAGTATTTT.

V usage is TRBV7-9 and J usage is TRBJ2-1, with TRBD1 matching 10 bases. CDR1 SEHNR and CDR2 FQNEAQ come from the germline V gene (reference sequence). The CDR3 is made up of 14 amino acids. V dropped 8 bases and J dropped 7; count of bases not matched to a gene: 8. The CDR3 here is CASGPGQGTNEQFF. The CDR3 DNA follows: TGTGCCAGCGGACCGGGACAGGGGACGAATGAGCAGTTCTTC.

The chain has TRBV19 and TRBJ2-7; D may be TRBD1 (6 bases). Trimming removed 6 bases at V and 2 bases at J, with 11 bases between. The CDR3 runs 13 residues. CDR1 LNHDA and CDR2 SQIVND come from the germline V gene (reference sequence). The CDR3 protein is CASSEQGTYEQYF. CDR3 DNA sequence: TGTGCCAGTAGCGAACAGGGCACCTACGAGCAGTACTTC.

The chain uses TRBV5-1 and TRBJ2-1, with 8 bases matching TRBD1. Germline V lookup: CDR1 SGHRS, CDR2 YFSETQ. V lost 4 bases, J lost 5 bases, and 8 bases stayed unmatched. The CDR3 covers 15 residues. The CDR3 is CASSQQGAVNNEQFF. CDR3 in DNA: TGCGCCAGCAGCCAGCAGGGGGCTGTCAACAATGAGCAGTTCTTC.

V usage is TRBV6-5 and J usage is TRBJ2-5, with 7 bases matching TRBD1. Trimming at V came to 7 bases and at J to 2 bases, leaving 7 bases not matched to a gene. CDR1 and CDR2 from the germline V gene are MNHEY and SVGAGI. The CDR3 covers 14 residues. The CDR3 nucleotides are TGTGCCAGCATCCGGGACAGCCTTCAAGAGACCCAGTACTTC. Encoded protein: CASIRDSLQETQYF.

This clone was observed at least ten times. This rearrangement joins TRBV5-1 to TRBJ1-2; D is possibly TRBD1 (6 bases). Germline V gene lookup returns CDR1 SGHRS and CDR2 YFSETQ. With 4 bases removed from V and 8 bases from J, the gap between germline ends came to 15 bases. This CDR3 has 13 amino acids. This CDR3 is CASSLAGAEGYTF. In DNA form, the CDR3 reads TGCGCCAGCAGCCTCGCAGGGGCTGAGGGCTACACCTTC. The complete variable domain, with remaining parts taken from reference TRBV5-1 and TRBJ1-2, reads KAGVTQTPRYLIKTRGQQVTLSCSPISGHRSVSWYQQTPGQGLQFLFEYFSETQRNKGNFPGRFSGRQFSNSRSEMNVSTLELGDSALYLCASSLAGAEGYTFGSGTRLTVV.

The chain employs TRBV5-1 and TRBJ1-6; 7 bases match TRBD1. This CDR3 contains 14 residues. The germline V gene has CDR1 SGHRS and CDR2 YFSETQ. Unmatched junction bases numbered 5, after V lost 4 bases and J lost 7 bases. This CDR3 is CASSPGQENSPLHF. CDR3 nucleotide sequence: TGCGCCAGCAGCCCAGGACAGGAAAATTCACCCCTCCACTTT.

V is TRBV2 and J is TRBJ2-5; TRBD2 matches 9 bases. CDR1 is SNHLY and CDR2 is FYNNEI in the germline V gene. V dropped 1 base and J dropped 5; count of bases not matched to a gene: 2. The CDR3 runs to 14 residues. CDR3 nucleotides: TGTGCCAGCAGTGAAGAAGCGGGAGGTGAGACCCAGTACTTC. As protein: CASSEEAGGETQYF. The full variable domain, with the rest looked up from reference TRBV2 and TRBJ2-5, is EPEVTQTPSHQVTQMGQEVILRCVPISNHLYFYWYRQILGQKVEFLVSFYNNEISEKSEIFDDQFSVERPDGSNFTLKIRSTKLEDSAMYFCASSEEAGGETQYFGPGTRLLVL.

J is TRBJ2-7 and V is TRBV4-1, with D possibly matching TRBD2 (5 bases). The CDR3 runs to 15 residues. V shed 3 bases and J shed 3 bases, with 15 bases lying between them. The germline V gene has CDR1 MGHRA and CDR2 YSYEKL. The CDR3 is CASSQGWGEGYEQYF. The CDR3 nucleotides are TGCGCCAGCAGCCAGGGCTGGGGAGAGGGCTACGAGCAGTACTTC.